Presented here are 11 T cell receptor beta chains from one specimen sequenced in a study of early stage breast cancer tumors. Clones were sequenced by immunoSEQ multiplex PCR, and TCRdb holds only the in-frame ones, with some missing. The sample contains almost 55,000 clones, under 95% of which appear only once. The sample taken for sequencing was blood. Every receptor here comes from a person aged 70 to 85 with breast cancer.

V and J are TRBV7-6 and TRBJ1-2; 8 bases match TRBD1. V lost 1 base, J lost 6 bases, and 4 bases stayed unmatched. The germline gives CDR1 SGHVS, CDR2 FNYEAQ. The CDR3 extends over 14 amino acids. CDR3 region: CASSLVAGGDGYTF. Written as DNA, the CDR3 is TGTGCCAGCAGCTTAGTGGCAGGGGGCGATGGCTACACCTTC.

The chain uses TRBV27 and TRBJ1-5; D may be TRBD1 (5 bases). Germline assignment: CDR1 MNHEY and CDR2 SMNVEV (reference sequence). V was cut by 7 bases and J by 3 bases, with 16 bases left in between. The CDR3 runs to 15 residues. CDR3 protein: CASKIDLRVNQPQHF. The CDR3 DNA sequence: TGTGCCAGCAAGATCGACCTCAGGGTCAATCAGCCCCAGCATTTT.

The V call is TRBV7-9, the J call TRBJ1-1, with no clear D. Germline CDR1 reads SEHNR; CDR2 reads FQNEAQ (reference sequence). Trimming left V 6 bases short and J 10 bases short, with 18 bases between. This CDR3 comprises 13 residues. The chain's CDR3 is CASSRNPTTPAFF. DNA for the CDR3: TGTGCCAGCAGTCGAAACCCCACGACACCAGCTTTCTTT. Looking up the rest from reference TRBV7-9 and TRBJ1-1 gives the full variable domain: DTGVSQNPRHKITKRGQNVTFRCDPISEHNRLYWYRQTLGQGPEFLTYFQNEAQLEKSRLLSDRFSAERPKGSFSTLEIQRTEQGDSAMYLCASSRNPTTPAFFGQGTRLTVV.

This clone occurred a few times. The rearrangement joins TRBV5-1 to TRBJ1-5; possible D gene TRBD1, 6 bases. Trimming removed 4 bases from V and 7 bases from J, with 18 bases in between. Germline V gene lookup returns CDR1 SGHRS and CDR2 YFSETQ. This CDR3 spans 15 amino acids. CDR3 sequence (DNA): TGCGCCAGCAGCCAGTCAGGGGCGGTAGAACAGCCCCAGCATTTT. It specifies CASSQSGAVEQPQHF.

The rearrangement uses TRBV4-1 and TRBJ2-7; possibly TRBD1 for D (6 bases). V lost 0 bases to trimming and J lost 0 bases, with 9 bases between them. This CDR3 is built from 15 residues. Looked up from germline, CDR1 is MGHRA and CDR2 is YSYEKL. CDR3 residues: CASSQETQGSYEQYF. CDR3 in DNA: TGCGCCAGCAGCCAAGAAACACAGGGCTCCTACGAGCAGTACTTC.

The chain carries TRBV2 and TRBJ2-2, with TRBD2 matching over 9 bases. The V gene's germline CDR1 is SNHLY and CDR2 FYNNEI. The trim removed 10 bases at V and 0 bases at J, leaving 6 bases unmatched. The CDR3 is 15 residues long. The CDR3 bases are TGTGCCATCTCCAGACTAGCGGCGAACACCGGGGAGCTGTTTTTT. Amino acid sequence: CAISRLAANTGELFF.

The chain carries TRBV29-1 and TRBJ2-3; D unresolved. The CDR3 is 13 residues long. Trimming left V 3 bases short and J 0 bases short, with 7 bases between. CDR1 and CDR2 from the germline V gene are SQVTM and ANQGSEA. The DNA of the CDR3 is TGCAGCGTTGAGTGGCAGAGCACAGATACGCAGTATTTT. It encodes CSVEWQSTDTQYF.

This clone was found once. This chain uses TRBV6-5 with TRBJ1-3; D is uncertain. The length of the CDR3 is 15 residues. CDR1 is MNHEY, CDR2 SVGAGI, per germline. The V and J ends lost 6 bases and 4 bases respectively, with 16 bases between them. The CDR3 DNA follows: TGTGCCAGCAGCACGGGGATCTTTGGAGGAAACACCATATATTTT. Translated, it gives CASSTGIFGGNTIYF.

The rearrangement uses TRBV7-8 and TRBJ2-4; D gene uncertain. V lost 2 bases to trimming and J lost 6 bases, with 11 bases between them. Per the germline V gene, CDR1 is SGHVS and CDR2 is FQNEAQ. The CDR3 loop spans 14 amino acids. This CDR3 is CASSLFGPGNIQYF. The CDR3 region has the DNA TGTGCCAGCAGCTTATTCGGCCCGGGAAACATTCAGTACTTC.

The chain has TRBV27 and TRBJ2-7; 7 nucleotides match TRBD2. The J segment lost 2 bases and the V segment lost 0 bases, leaving 7 bases of the junction unmatched. CDR3 size: 16 residues. Germline values: CDR1 MNHEY, CDR2 SMNVEV (reference sequence). The DNA of the CDR3 is TGTGCCAGCAGTTTATCGGGGGGGGTATTGACCTACGAGCAGTACTTC. Residues: CASSLSGGVLTYEQYF.

This rearrangement joins TRBV5-4 to TRBJ2-7; 9 positions agree with TRBD2. The CDR3 loop spans 16 amino acids. Germline loops: CDR1 SGHNT, CDR2 YYREEE (reference sequence). After removal of 0 bases from V and 0 bases from J, the junction contained 4 bases not matched to a gene. The CDR3 sequence: CASSLAGTSYSYEQYF. The CDR3 DNA is TGTGCCAGCAGCTTGGCCGGGACTAGCTACTCCTACGAGCAGTACTTC.